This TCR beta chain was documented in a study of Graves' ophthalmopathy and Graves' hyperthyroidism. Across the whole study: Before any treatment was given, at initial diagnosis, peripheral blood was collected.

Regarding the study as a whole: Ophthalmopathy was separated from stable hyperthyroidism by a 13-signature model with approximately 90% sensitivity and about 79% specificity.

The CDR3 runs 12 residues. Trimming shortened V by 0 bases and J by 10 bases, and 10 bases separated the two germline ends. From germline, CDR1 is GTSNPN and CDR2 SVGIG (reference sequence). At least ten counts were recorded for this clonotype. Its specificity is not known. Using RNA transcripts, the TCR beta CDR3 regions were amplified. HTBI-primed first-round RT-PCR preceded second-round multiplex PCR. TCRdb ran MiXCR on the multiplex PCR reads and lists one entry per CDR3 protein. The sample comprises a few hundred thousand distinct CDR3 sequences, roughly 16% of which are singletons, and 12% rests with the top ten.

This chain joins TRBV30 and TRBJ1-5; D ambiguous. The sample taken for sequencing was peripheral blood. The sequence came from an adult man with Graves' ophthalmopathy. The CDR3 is CAWSVRTGPQHF. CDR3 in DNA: TGTGCCTGGAGTGTACGGACGGGTCCCCAGCATTTT.